The rows below give T cell receptor beta chains drawn from one sample of a study of T-cell memory formation after mild COVID-19. TCRdb re-called the 5' RACE reads through MiXCR, storing one row per CDR3 protein. The sample shows about 57,000 distinct CDR3 sequences, over 9% of them seen only once. Sequencing used PBMCs or a T cell subset sorted from them (not recorded which). The source of these receptors is a man younger than 35 who had mild COVID-19 (a few samples of this study predate the infection). Cell type and time point are not known. Both conserved end residues are trimmed from each CDR3.

j_gene: TRBJ2-1
v_gene: TRBV6-5
CDR3aa: ASTEGGGLNEQF

j_gene: TRBJ2-2
v_gene: TRBV20-1
CDR3aa: SARDARYTGELF

j_gene: TRBJ2-7
v_gene: TRBV5-1
CDR3aa: ASSSSAGTLSYEQY

j_gene: TRBJ1-3
v_gene: TRBV7-2
CDR3aa: ASSPIGLSGNTIY

j_gene: TRBJ2-3
v_gene: TRBV12-3/TRBV12-4
CDR3aa: ASSPGSGALISTDTQY

j_gene: TRBJ2-1
v_gene: TRBV20-1
CDR3aa: SALTSGASYNEQF

j_gene: TRBJ2-3
v_gene: TRBV10-2
CDR3aa: ASRLAGGADTQY

j_gene: TRBJ1-6
v_gene: TRBV5-1
CDR3aa: ASSLQTGGSYNSPLH

j_gene: TRBJ2-2
v_gene: TRBV7-3
CDR3aa: ASSLATGANTGELF

j_gene: TRBJ2-2
v_gene: TRBV7-6
CDR3aa: ASSLRDRANTGELF

j_gene: TRBJ2-3
v_gene: TRBV5-6
CDR3aa: ATNKRGTDTQY

j_gene: TRBJ2-6
v_gene: TRBV10-3
CDR3aa: AISESKSPGPSDVLT

j_gene: TRBJ1-2
v_gene: TRBV11-2
CDR3aa: ASSPHGARAYGYT

j_gene: TRBJ2-5
v_gene: TRBV7-9
CDR3aa: ASSLGVLQQETQY

j_gene: TRBJ2-3
v_gene: TRBV10-2
CDR3aa: ASSDWGATDTQY

j_gene: TRBJ2-3
v_gene: TRBV12-3/TRBV12-4
CDR3aa: ASTLTGVTQY

j_gene: TRBJ2-7
v_gene: TRBV6-5
CDR3aa: ASSYSLAGAFYEQY

j_gene: TRBJ2-5
v_gene: TRBV29-1
CDR3aa: SVGAGDRETQY

j_gene: TRBJ2-3
v_gene: TRBV20-1
CDR3aa: SARTGAGDRPDTQY

j_gene: TRBJ2-5
v_gene: TRBV7-3
CDR3aa: ASSLMGQGEETQY

j_gene: TRBJ2-2
v_gene: TRBV6-2/TRBV6-3
CDR3aa: ASTQGTVGELF

j_gene: TRBJ1-6
v_gene: TRBV5-1
CDR3aa: ASSFSTGQSPLH

j_gene: TRBJ1-5
v_gene: TRBV7-2
CDR3aa: ASSPWAGVNQPQH

j_gene: TRBJ2-1
v_gene: TRBV20-1
CDR3aa: SARQASGGWDEQF

j_gene: TRBJ2-3
v_gene: TRBV10-3
CDR3aa: AISDFERGGLKDTQY

j_gene: TRBJ2-3
v_gene: TRBV2
CDR3aa: ASTSRTSGGPTTFNTQY

j_gene: TRBJ1-6
v_gene: TRBV7-2
CDR3aa: ASSLGWSYNSPLH

j_gene: TRBJ1-5
v_gene: TRBV12-3/TRBV12-4
CDR3aa: ASSTGEGNQPQH

j_gene: TRBJ1-1
v_gene: TRBV11-2
CDR3aa: ASSLRANTEAF

j_gene: TRBJ2-5
v_gene: TRBV6-2/TRBV6-3
CDR3aa: ASSYDYPRTQY

j_gene: TRBJ1-2
v_gene: TRBV14
CDR3aa: ASSPGISYGYT

j_gene: TRBJ2-2
v_gene: TRBV30
CDR3aa: AWPGTANTGELF

j_gene: TRBJ1-2
v_gene: TRBV5-6
CDR3aa: ASSPMTIRNYGYT

j_gene: TRBJ1-1
v_gene: TRBV29-1
CDR3aa: SAGTGHTEAF

j_gene: TRBJ2-4
v_gene: TRBV29-1
CDR3aa: SVEEIAGNIQY

j_gene: TRBJ2-1
v_gene: TRBV4-1
CDR3aa: ASSLTPFTVSYNEQF

j_gene: TRBJ1-2
v_gene: TRBV5-1
CDR3aa: ASSLTDRYGYT

j_gene: TRBJ2-5
v_gene: TRBV3-1
CDR3aa: ASIKAGGQETQY

j_gene: TRBJ2-5
v_gene: TRBV3-1
CDR3aa: ASSGLAGYETQY

j_gene: TRBJ2-1
v_gene: TRBV7-2
CDR3aa: ASSMAPGTEQF

j_gene: TRBJ2-2
v_gene: TRBV6-5
CDR3aa: ATEDLNTGELF

j_gene: TRBJ1-5
v_gene: TRBV6-6
CDR3aa: ASSYDSNQPQH

j_gene: TRBJ1-6
v_gene: TRBV25-1
CDR3aa: ASSGQGDNSPLH

j_gene: TRBJ2-5
v_gene: TRBV4-3
CDR3aa: ASSQGTLALERETQY